This TCR beta chain came from a study of blood T cell repertoires in COVID-19. Study in general: Samples representing acute and convalescent COVID-19 were sourced from the United States, Italy and Spain. PBMCs, B-cell-depleted T cells, or T cells were the source of the cDNA or gDNA that made up the material.

In the original analysis: Amplification of reference gene primers provided the estimated nucleated cell counts. Sequencing used immunoSEQ multiplex PCR; TCRdb keeps in-frame clones, though not all of them. The DNA was the basis for D and trimming; V, J and clone size are from that table. The data show about 120,000 clones, with about four fifths seen just once and approximately 16% held by the top ten. This clone was seen only a few times. CDR3 length equals 13 residues. J was trimmed by 3 bases and V by 7 bases; bases with no gene match: 5. Germline loops: CDR1 SQVTM, CDR2 ANQGSEA. Sequencing used peripheral blood. The sequence was collected from a man aged 55 to 70 with active or convalescent COVID-19. V is TRBV29-1 and J is TRBJ1-4, with 7 bases fitting TRBD1. Here the CDR3 DNA reads TGCAGCGCCGGAGGGGGCGCTAATGAAAAACTGTTTTTT. This translates into CSAGGGANEKLFF. Supplemented by reference TRBV29-1 and TRBJ1-4, the full variable domain reads SAVISQKPSRDICQRGTSLTIQCQVDSQVTMMFWYRQQPGQSLTLIATANQGSEATYESGFVIDKFPISRPNLTFSTLTVSNMSPEDSSIYLCSAGGGANEKLFFGSGTQLSVL.